This TCR beta chain was captured in a study of blood T cell repertoires in COVID-19 (dated by TCRdb to 2018 to 2020). A note on the overall study: Collaborator samples came from the United States, Italy and Spain and covered acute and convalescent phases of COVID-19. The prospective study material was composed of cDNA or gDNA derived from T cells, B-cell-depleted T cells, or PBMCs. Nearly every sample came with metadata listing a de-identified subject ID, COVID-19 status, age in years and sex. Samples came from the ongoing ImmuneRACE study (first 160 participants) plus 1,254 subjects from 6 global collaborators. Where HLA class I and class II types were available, the types were taken from metadata supplied by the sample provider, not from assay-based typing. The dataset comprised deeply sampled blood TCRbeta repertoires from subjects exposed to, actively infected with, or recovered from COVID-19. The repertoires were released in a freely available public database intended as a resource for research on the immune response to SARS-CoV-2. What the study reported, not specific to this receptor: How much clinical and demographic metadata was included differed by source and by participant, and the metadata was provided uncurated.

The immunoSEQ Assay, a bias-controlled multiplex PCR, was used to amplify TCRbeta CDR3 regions from genomic DNA. The authors processed their data as follows. The number of nucleated cells in each sample was estimated by amplification of reference gene primers within the assay. To quantify the absolute abundance of each unique TCRbeta CDR3 rearrangement, sequence reads were collapsed and filtered. For each sample, productive Simpson clonality was calculated as the square root of Simpson's diversity index across productive rearrangements. TCRdb stores this immuneACCESS table with in-frame sequences only. Part of the clones is absent; in the studies checked, under half of the shortfall reflects unresolved V genes, and no reason is known for the rest. D and trimming were read from the DNA, whereas the V and J calls and clone size are those reported in that table. This sample gives over 250,000 clones in total; roughly nine tenths of them show up just once. The ten largest account for about 10% of the sample.

Worth noting for this clone: The target of this receptor is not known. Within one base of it there is no much larger clone, and no base qualities were kept.

A second Seattle source provided samples from volunteer blood donors who had recovered from COVID-19. The collaborating institutions used their own protocols to collect whole blood in K2EDTA tubes. For TCRbeta analysis, collaborators shipped samples as frozen whole blood, isolated PBMCs, or DNA extracted from either of those sample types. Taken from cysteine to phenylalanine, the CDR3 has 14 residues. The read is trimmed to its CDR3 DNA, 42 bases read in frame from base 1. Cut back by 3 bases and 3 bases, the V and J ends lie 11 bases apart. Sequences MNHEY (CDR1) and SVGEGT (CDR2) are obtained from the germline V gene.

This clonotype was obtained from a man aged 35-49 years who had recovered from COVID-19. Here the chain combines TRBV6-2 or TRBV6-3 and TRBJ2-5; 6 matching bases give a weak D call of TRBD1. Sequences were obtained from peripheral blood. CDR3 region: CASSYQDREETQYF. The nucleotides read TGTGCCAGCAGTTATCAGGACAGAGAAGAGACCCAGTACTTC.